The 3 T cell receptor beta chains in this list originate from one sample, sequenced in a study of T cells in Graves' hyperthyroidism and ophthalmopathy. There were TCR beta CDR3 regions amplified from RNA transcripts. HTBI primers drove first-round RT-PCR of the TCR CDR3. One entry per CDR3 protein, called by TCRdb with MiXCR from the multiplex PCR reads. The sample lists around 400,000 distinct CDR3 sequences; around 25% were seen once. Sequencing was done on a sample of blood. The receptors shown here come from a man aged 50 to 59 with Graves' hyperthyroidism.

This clonotype appeared many times. A junction end diverges from the germline sequence, so it may reflect a read error. V is TRBV5-1 and J is TRBJ2-5; 7 nucleotides align to TRBD1. Germline V lookup: CDR1 SGHRS, CDR2 YFSETQ. CDR3 length: 13 amino acids. The CDR3: CASSSGQQETQYF. CDR3 coding DNA: TGTGCCAGCAGCTCGGGACAGCAAGAGACCCAGTACTTC.

CDR3: CSASRGSTGELFF. For the CDR3, the DNA is TGCAGTGCTAGCCGAGGTTCCACCGGGGAGCTGTTTTTT. The V call is TRBV20-1, the J call TRBJ2-2; D gene ambiguous. V lost 3 bases and J lost 4, with 9 bases in between. Germline assignment: CDR1 DFQATT and CDR2 SNEGSKA (reference sequence). The CDR3 loop spans 13 amino acids.

The V gene is TRBV9, the J gene TRBJ2-5; TRBD2 might be the D (6 bases). The CDR3 extends over 13 amino acids. Per the germline V gene, CDR1 is SGDLS and CDR2 is YYNGEE. The ends were cut back, 3 bases at V and 7 bases at J, with 13 bases in the middle. The DNA for the CDR3 is TGTGCCAGCAGCGCCGTTTCGGAGGGGACCCAGTACTTC. Protein product: CASSAVSEGTQYF.